The T cell receptor beta chain under discussion was sequenced for a study of beta chain features in type 1 diabetes (dated by TCRdb to 2017 to 2018). A note on the overall study: Patients and healthy donors did not differ in mean age, gender distribution, total cell number or subset yield. A total of roughly 100 million sorted cells were examined across all samples, and the number of cells per subset was strongly correlated with RNA yield. The study compared TCRB repertoires of sorted circulating CD4+ T cell subsets between recently diagnosed type 1 diabetes patients and matched healthy donors. Naive and central memory subsets were obtained from all 30 or so donors, but regulatory and stem cell-like memory subsets were isolated from only 8 patients and roughly eight healthy donors. Study-level results and caveats: Because cDNA rather than genomic DNA was sequenced, highly expressing activated cells could have been over-represented, although no difference in activation and CD3 levels was found between groups. A moderate but significant shortening of TCRB CDR3 length was observed in type 1 diabetes patients in all four CD4+ subsets. Fewer insertions and more nucleotide deletions at VDJ recombination sites were observed in patients with type 1 diabetes, implying thymic rearrangement abnormalities. PCR may preferentially amplify shorter templates, but because patient and control samples were amplified and corrected together, any resulting skew would affect both groups equally. Naive, central memory and regulatory TCRB repertoires appeared to be more similar among patients than among healthy donors. HLA sub-analyses involved small numbers of individuals, so any influence of HLA type on TCRB rearrangement remained unresolved.

Each donor gave one peripheral blood draw, roughly 120 mL on average, collected into heparinised tubes. Naive, central memory, regulatory and stem cell-like memory CD4+ T cells were sorted on a BD FACSAria II using a panel including CD45RO, CCR7, CD25, CD127, CD95 and CD27. Every sorted population had a purity above 95%. PBMCs were isolated right away by Lymphoprep density gradient centrifugation and were stained directly, without culture. So that batch effects would be minimized, each experiment stained and sorted samples in pairs, pairing one healthy donor with one patient. The trim is 5 bases for V and 2 bases for J, with a gap of 13 bases between the germline ends. CDR1 SGHRS and CDR2 YFSETQ are derived from the germline V gene. The CDR3 goes from the cysteine to the phenylalanine over 14 residues. The only DNA kept is the CDR3, 42 bases in frame from the first base. The sample holds a few counts of this clone. No antigen is known for it. There are no base qualities to consult, and no much larger clone falls within one base.

The entire isolated RNA was reverse transcribed using the High Capacity cDNA Reverse Transcription Kit, and thus expressed TCRB transcripts were sequenced. Deep immunoSEQ sequencing was performed on naive, central memory and regulatory T cell samples, with an average of around 3.4 million total reads per sample. Sorted cells were lysed in RLT buffer, and RNA was extracted using DNase-treated RNeasy Micro or Mini kits according to cell number. To prevent cross-contamination, every cell subset was processed on its own, while patient and healthy donor samples were processed together. Using the immunoSEQ multiplex PCR, TCRB sequences were amplified from cDNA into 87-bp fragments spanning the CDR3 region. Sequencing of the amplicons was done on the Illumina HiSeq platform. The original methods were these. Synthetic template baselines were used to correct PCR bias computationally, reads within Hamming distance 2 were collapsed together, and singletons that could not be merged were discarded. Reads were aligned against IMGT to assign V, D and J genes, CDR3 length and insertions or deletions at six rearrangement sites. Within each subset, clonotype counts were normalized to sorted cell number, after which true diversity and Gini coefficients were computed with the tcR R package. The overlap coefficient, calculated on TCRB nucleotide sequences, was used to measure repertoire sharing. Out-of-frame TCRB sequences from naive cells were analyzed as a proxy for the pre-selection repertoire. In its TCRdb copy, this immuneACCESS table keeps in-frame sequences only and misses some clones. Where compared with another copy, unresolved V genes explain less than half of these, and the others have no known cause. V and J calls and clone size are those listed in that table; D and trimming were worked out from the DNA. Across this sample there are 250,000 or so clones, with around 21% seen only once. The ten largest account for 0.028% of the sample.

The V and J segments used are TRBV5-1 and TRBJ1-1; no D segment can be confidently identified. The clonotype originates from a woman between 40 and 55 years old with type 1 diabetes. Sequencing was performed on naive CD4+ T cells from blood. Sample cell subset or site, as interpreted from the label and publication: true naive CD4+ T cells. The CDR3 region has the sequence CASRPTVVNTEAFF. The DNA is as follows: TGCGCCAGCAGACCCACAGTGGTTAACACTGAAGCTTTCTTT. The reference TRBV5-1 and TRBJ1-1 proteins fill in what lies around the CDR3, so the full variable domain reads KAGVTQTPRYLIKTRGQQVTLSCSPISGHRSVSWYQQTPGQGLQFLFEYFSETQRNKGNFPGRFSGRQFSNSRSEMNVSTLELGDSALYLCASRPTVVNTEAFFGQGTRLTVV.